These 25 T cell receptor beta chains share one sample of origin, sequenced in a study of tumor-infiltrating lymphocytes in primary liver carcinoma. The researchers produced TCR beta cDNA from around 0.5 ug total RNA with a constant-region primer. Three nested multiplex PCR rounds of slightly modified ARM-PCR generated TCR beta libraries. The first two PCR rounds, roughly 11 cycles each, used TRBV1-TRBV30 forward primers and a C-beta reverse primer. TCRdb redid the calling of the multiplex PCR reads with MiXCR, one entry per CDR3 protein. This sample yields fewer than 350,000 distinct CDR3 sequences, of which less than 70% are seen a single time; 5% to 6.5% belongs to the top ten. Blood RNA was derived from unsorted whole blood, and germline DNA was extracted too. The sample was peripheral blood. All receptors come from a middle-aged man with primary liver carcinoma and hepatitis B virus infection.

In regard to this clonotype: Just one base apart from a much larger clone, this may be a read error. This CDR3 fails to terminate in the conserved phenylalanine or tryptophan, so it likely reflects a read error. The genes are TRBV6-6 and TRBJ2-3; D is unresolved. V was clipped by 4 bases and J by 6 bases, with 11 bases between them. Germline CDR1 MNHNY, CDR2 SVGAGI (reference sequence). The CDR3 runs to 13 residues. CDR3 region: CASSSPSRDTQYS. CDR3 nucleotides: TGTGCCAGCAGTTCCCCTTCGCGGGATACGCAGTATTCT.

V gene TRBV18 combines with J gene TRBJ1-6; the D is unclear. Germline CDR1 reads KGHSH; CDR2 reads LQKENI. The CDR3 is 13 amino acids. V shed 3 bases and J shed 10 bases, with 10 bases lying between them. The CDR3 loop is CASSPSSTSPLHF. As DNA, the CDR3 is TGTGCCAGCTCACCCTCATCCACGTCACCCCTCCACTTT.

In this sample, this clonotype turned up many times. The J gene is TRBJ2-7, the V gene TRBV6-5, with 7 positions matching TRBD2. V was clipped by 7 bases and J by 5 bases; unmatched bases: 8. CDR3 length: 13 amino acids. In germline, CDR1 is MNHEY, CDR2 SVGAGI. The CDR3 coding sequence is TGTGCCAGCACCAAGGGAGGGTTGCACGAGCAGTACTTC. Its translation is CASTKGGLHEQYF.

Details on this clonotype: One base away lies a much larger clone, so this may be a sequencing read error. This chain connects TRBV6-5 to TRBJ1-2; TRBD1 might be the D (5 bases). CDR3 length equals 14 residues. The V gene lost 9 bases and the J gene lost 8 bases, with 22 bases spanning the gap. Germline V gene sequence: CDR1 MNHEY, CDR2 SVGAGI. CDR3 region: CARSSPGDQGGYTF. CDR3 bases: TGTGCCAGGAGCTCCCCGGGGGACCAAGGGGGCTACACCTTC.

Concerning this clonotype itself: Being one base from a much bigger clone, this may be a read error. The chain joins TRBV12-3 or TRBV12-4 to TRBJ2-7; 9 bases match TRBD2. The CDR3 contains 19 residues. The junction had 23 bases not matched to a gene; V was cut back by 4 bases and J by 7 bases. The CDR3 spells CASSSRTSERPLLSGEQYF. For the CDR3, the DNA is TGTGCCAGCAGTTCGAGGACTAGCGAGAGGCCCCTCCTCTCGGGGGAGCAGTACTTC.

Remarks on this clonotype: With a much larger clone just one base away, this may be a read error. The chain has TRBV29-1 and TRBJ1-1, with TRBD1 identical over 9 bases. V lost 6 bases and J lost 9; bases outside the gene matches: 5. The CDR3 is 11 residues long. CDR1 is SQVTM and CDR2 is ANQGSEA in the germline V gene. The chain's CDR3 is CSVDRGTKAFF. DNA of the CDR3: TGCAGCGTCGACAGGGGGACTAAAGCTTTCTTT.

There are a few counts of this clonotype. The V gene is TRBV6-1, the J gene TRBJ1-5; weak D call: TRBD1 (6 bases). Trimming shortened V by 2 bases and J by 3 bases, and 11 bases separated the two germline ends. Germline V lookup: CDR1 MNHNS, CDR2 SASEGT. CDR3 length: 15 residues. Here the CDR3 DNA reads TGTGCCAGCAGTGAAAGAGGGGGAGTCAATCAGCCCCAGCATTTT. Amino acid sequence: CASSERGGVNQPQHF.

Written as DNA, the CDR3 is TGTGCCAGCAGCCAAGGGGGGGACAGGGCTTACTACGAGCAGTACTTC. It translates to CASSQGGDRAYYEQYF. The genes are TRBV4-2 and TRBJ2-7; 9 positions match TRBD1. Germline CDR1 is LGHNA and CDR2 is YNFKEQ. The ends lost 1 base at V and 3 bases at J; junction bases unmatched: 7. This CDR3 is built from 16 residues.

To note about this clonotype: A much larger clone is a single base away; this may be a read error. V is TRBV12-3 or TRBV12-4 and J is TRBJ2-7, with unresolved D. The CDR3 covers 14 residues. CDR3 amino acids: CARSFSYSPDEQYF. The CDR3 DNA is TGTGCCAGGAGTTTCTCCTACAGCCCCGACGAGCAGTACTTC.

About this clonotype: One base away lies a much larger clone, so this may be a sequencing read error. The rearrangement uses TRBV4-1 and TRBJ2-3; the match to TRBD2 covers 10 bases. Germline values: CDR1 MGHRA, CDR2 YSYEKL. The CDR3 loop spans 17 amino acids. The CDR3 loop is CASSPSGLAGEGDTRYF. Here the CDR3 DNA reads TGCGCCAGCAGCCCGAGCGGGCTAGCGGGAGAGGGAGATACGCGGTATTTT.

This clonotype was seen many times. CDR3 protein: CASSQGTGTDLPGELFF. The CDR3 nucleotides are TGCGCCAGCAGCCAGGGTACCGGGACCGACCTCCCCGGGGAGCTGTTTTTT. The chain recombines TRBV4-3 with TRBJ2-2; the D call may be TRBD1 or TRBD2 (5 bases each). Trimming shortened V by 3 bases and J by 6 bases, and 20 bases separated the two germline ends. This CDR3 is 17 amino acids long. CDR1 is LGHNA, CDR2 YSLEER, per germline.

Worth noting for this clonotype: One end of the junction does not line up with germline, which may come from a read error. The CDR3, as DNA: TGTGTCAGCAGCTTACAGGGGTCTGTCTACACCTTC. Its protein product is CVSSLQGSVYTF. The genes are TRBV11-2 and TRBJ1-2; 7 nucleotides match TRBD1. Germline CDR1 reads SGHAT; CDR2 reads FQNNGV. There are 12 residues in the CDR3.

The chain couples TRBV29-1 to TRBJ2-7; possibly TRBD2 for D (6 bases). This CDR3 is built from 12 residues. V dropped 7 bases and J dropped 2 bases, with 12 bases sitting between them. Germline lookup yields CDR1 SQVTM and CDR2 ANQGSEA. This CDR3 is CSATSSPYEQYF. CDR3 in DNA: TGCAGCGCTACTAGCAGCCCCTACGAGCAGTACTTC.

The rearrangement uses TRBV4-1 and TRBJ2-1; 13 bases match TRBD2. Germline V gives CDR1 MGHRA, CDR2 YSYEKL. Trimming cost V 4 bases and J 5 bases; bases outside gene matches: 5. There are 16 residues in the CDR3. DNA for the CDR3: TGCGCCAGCAGCCGGACTAGCGGGAGACTACACAATGAGCAGTTCTTC. Translation gives CASSRTSGRLHNEQFF.

This clonotype was observed a handful of times. The chain links TRBV5-4 to TRBJ2-1; 9 bases match TRBD1. V trimming: 3 bases; J trimming: 9 bases; junction bases outside the gene matches: 10. This CDR3 has 15 residues. Germline V gene data show CDR1 as SGHNT and CDR2 as YYREEE (reference sequence). The CDR3 bases are TGTGCCAGCAGCTCCGGGGACAGGGTTAAGGGTGAGCAGTTCTTC. Amino acids: CASSSGDRVKGEQFF.

About this clonotype itself: With a much larger clone just one base away, this may be a read error. The chain carries TRBV10-3 and TRBJ2-3; 11 positions agree with TRBD2. V was clipped by 7 bases and J by 8 bases; unmatched bases: 5. This CDR3 has 13 residues. Germline V gene data show CDR1 as ENHRY and CDR2 as SYGVKD. In nucleotides, the CDR3 is TGTGCCATCACGACTAGCGGGATGAGTACGCAGTATTTT. It is translated as CAITTSGMSTQYF.

This clonotype was detected many times. The rearrangement joins TRBV6-1 to TRBJ2-1; 14 bases are shared with TRBD2. Germline lookup yields CDR1 MNHNS and CDR2 SASEGT. This CDR3 is built from 16 residues. With V trimmed by 4 bases and J by 7 bases, 6 bases remained unmatched. The CDR3 DNA reads TGTGCCAGCAGTGCAGGGACTAGCGGGAGAGGGAATGAGCAGTTCTTC. It specifies CASSAGTSGRGNEQFF.

A note on this clonotype: One end of the junction does not line up with germline, which may come from a read error. CDR3 sequence: CARSTRDRASYTF. The CDR3 DNA reads as TGTGCCAGAAGTACCCGGGACAGGGCAAGCTACACCTTC. The J gene is TRBJ1-2, the V gene TRBV19; 9 bases agree with TRBD1. This CDR3 has 13 residues. CDR1 and CDR2 (germline): LNHDA, SQIVND (reference sequence).

With respect to this clonotype: A read error may account for a junction end that differs from germline. V usage is TRBV11-3 and J usage is TRBJ2-2, with TRBD1 matching over 7 bases. Germline V gene lookup returns CDR1 SGHNT and CDR2 YENEEA. This CDR3 has 15 amino acids. For the CDR3, the DNA is TGTGCCAGCAACTTAGACAGGGTACACACCGGGGAGCTGTTTTTT. It codes for CASNLDRVHTGELFF.

Points on this clonotype: Relative to the germline gene, one junction end is altered; a read error may explain this. The V call is TRBV5-4, the J call TRBJ2-7, with TRBD1 identical over 8 bases. Germline V CDR1 and CDR2: SGHNT, YYREEE (reference sequence). The CDR3 length is 15 residues. As DNA, the CDR3 is TGTGCCAGCAGCTCCGGACAGGGCAGGATCTACGGGCAGTACTTC. Translated, it gives CASSSGQGRIYGQYF.

As concerns this clonotype: At one boundary the junction diverges from the germline segment, which might be a read error. The V and J genes are TRBV11-2 and TRBJ2-7; 7 nucleotides align to TRBD2. Germline assignment: CDR1 SGHAT and CDR2 FQNNGV. This CDR3 spans 17 amino acids. The CDR3 is CVSSLVHGGGDAYEQYF. The DNA for the CDR3 is TGTGTCAGCAGTTTAGTCCATGGGGGGGGGGATGCCTACGAGCAGTACTTC.

The chain has TRBV5-4 and TRBJ2-5, with 11 bases fitting TRBD2. CDR1 is SGHNT and CDR2 is YYREEE in the germline V gene (reference sequence). J was trimmed by 5 bases and V by 0 bases; bases with no gene match: 6. CDR3 size: 16 residues. The CDR3 DNA follows: TGTGCCAGCAGCTTGGGGCTAGCGGGAGGAAGGGAGACCCAGTACTTC. Its translation is CASSLGLAGGRETQYF.

This clonotype appeared a few times. This chain uses TRBV30 with TRBJ2-7; D is perhaps TRBD2 (6 bases). The CDR3 loop spans 10 amino acids. Trimming took off 8 bases at V and 2 bases at J, with 7 bases between the two ends. CDR1 is GTSNPN, CDR2 SVGIG, per germline (reference sequence). The CDR3 is CASGPYEQYF. As DNA, the CDR3 is TGTGCCAGCGGGCCCTACGAGCAGTACTTC.

Turning to this clonotype: The CDR3 does not close with the conserved phenylalanine or tryptophan, likely indicating a read error. The chain has TRBV11-1 and TRBJ2-1; D might be TRBD1 or TRBD2, each matching 5 bases. Germline V gives CDR1 SGHAT, CDR2 FQDESV (reference sequence). The CDR3 is 14 residues long. CDR3 region: CSSKDGTDYNEQFL. For the CDR3, the DNA is TGTTCCAGCAAAGACGGGACGGATTACAATGAGCAGTTCCTC.

This clonotype was seen many times. This chain links TRBV6-2 or TRBV6-3 with TRBJ2-3; 10 nucleotides match TRBD2. Germline V gene data show CDR1 as MNHEY and CDR2 as SVGEGT. J lost 3 bases, V lost 7 bases, and 4 bases had no gene match. The CDR3 consists of 14 residues. Here the CDR3 DNA reads TGTGCCAGCAATCTACTAGCGGGAACAGATACGCAGTATTTT. Translating gives CASNLLAGTDTQYF.